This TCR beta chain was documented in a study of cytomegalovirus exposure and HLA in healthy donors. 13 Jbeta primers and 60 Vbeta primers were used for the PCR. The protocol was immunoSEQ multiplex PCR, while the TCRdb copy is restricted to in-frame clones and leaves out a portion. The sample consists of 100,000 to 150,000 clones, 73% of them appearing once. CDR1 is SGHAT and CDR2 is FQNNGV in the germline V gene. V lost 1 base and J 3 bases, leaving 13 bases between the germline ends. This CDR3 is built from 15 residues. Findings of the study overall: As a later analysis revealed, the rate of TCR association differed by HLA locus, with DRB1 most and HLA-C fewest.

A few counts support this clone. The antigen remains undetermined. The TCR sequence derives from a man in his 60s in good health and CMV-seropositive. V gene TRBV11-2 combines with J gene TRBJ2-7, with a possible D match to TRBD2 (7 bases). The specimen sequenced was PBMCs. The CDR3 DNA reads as TGTGCCAGCAGCTTAGTGCGGGGGCACAACTACGAGCAGTACTTC. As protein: CASSLVRGHNYEQYF.